Listed here is a single T cell receptor beta chain. The antigen is unknown. The entry originates in a study of shared clonotypes between healthy human individuals. Study observations and caveats: Richness estimates generally favored naive over memory subsets.

Sequenced by immunoSEQ multiplex PCR; TCRdb stores in-frame clones only, minus some. The table records about 580,000 clones, roughly 98% of them present only once. Germline V gene lookup returns CDR1 SEHNR and CDR2 FQNEAQ (reference sequence). The CDR3 length is 16 residues. Deletions cut 2 bases from V and 2 bases from J, with 13 bases between. Terminally differentiated effector memory CD45RA+ cells were excluded by CCR7 positive selection of CD45RO-negative cells. The material sequenced was naive CD8+ T cells sorted from blood. The genes are TRBV7-9 and TRBJ1-5; perhaps TRBD1 as D (5 bases). This sequence originates from a man aged 25 to 40 in good health. CDR3 sequence: CASSLFSREGNQPQHF. Here the CDR3 DNA reads TGTGCCAGCAGCTTATTTTCCAGGGAGGGCAATCAGCCCCAGCATTTT.